These T cell receptor beta chains were read from a single sample in a study of CD8 T cells in Susac syndrome. TCRdb independently ran MiXCR on the immunoSEQ multiplex PCR reads; one entry per CDR3 protein. The table includes about 140,000 distinct CDR3 sequences, around 95% detected once. Material for sequencing was CD8+ T cells from PBMCs. The receptors originated from a human donor with Susac syndrome. The conserved cysteine and the conserved F or W are not part of the CDR3 here. Each record gives: V gene, J gene, CDR3 protein.

>TRBV28|TRBJ2-2
AILGGDTGELF
>TRBV29-1|TRBJ2-1
SVDRTDYNEQF
>TRBV28|TRBJ2-1
ASSGLAGGSYNEQF
>TRBV15|TRBJ2-3
ATRGRGGTDTQY
>TRBV29-1|TRBJ1-1
SGQQGEGTEAF
>TRBV20-1|TRBJ2-7
SARDAGYEQY
>TRBV21-1|TRBJ1-1
ASSKRLNTEAF
>TRBV27|TRBJ2-5
ASSRNTGLSETQY
>TRBV29-1|TRBJ1-1
SGQLMNTEAF
>TRBV11-2|TRBJ1-1
ASSFATRGTEAF
>TRBV5-1|TRBJ2-5
ASSPVGQETQY
>TRBV27|TRBJ2-5
ASSVFPSETQY
>TRBV9|TRBJ1-2
ASSGREGIPNGYT
>TRBV15|TRBJ2-7
ATSRDLAGGNEQY
>TRBV30|TRBJ2-1
AWTGQSYNEQF
>TRBV12-3/TRBV12-4|TRBJ1-4
ASSLGDGPNEKLF
>TRBV7-9|TRBJ1-1
ASSPSGAAEAF
>TRBV4-2|TRBJ2-1
ASSQDPNGRGDEQF
>TRBV7-2|TRBJ2-3
ASSLGPSDTDTQY
>TRBV14|TRBJ1-3
ASSYFLSGNTIY
>TRBV11-1|TRBJ2-1
ASSFRDRITNEQF
>TRBV7-9|TRBJ2-7
ASSLVGTGYEQY
>TRBV6-1|TRBJ1-2
ASSEGQGINYGYT
>TRBV4-1|TRBJ1-1
ASKTAMNTEAF
>TRBV27|TRBJ1-4
ASKITGPNEKLF